The rows below give T cell receptor beta chains drawn from one sample of a study of OX40 agonist ivuxolimab in advanced cancers. Repertoires were generated with immunoSEQ multiplex PCR, while TCRdb's copy carries only in-frame clones and drops some. The data show 75,000 to 80,000 clones, over 70% seen once. Source: CD4+ or CD8+ T cells sorted from blood, taken in a trial of the OX40 agonist ivuxolimab. The receptors derive from an adult with an advanced solid tumor such as melanoma, head and neck, liver or kidney cancer. Each CDR3 is given with its conserved first and last residue.

TRBV19	TRBJ1-5	CASSIESPQGPQHF
TRBV10-1	TRBJ2-1	CASSDRGLAHNEQFF
TRBV27	TRBJ1-1	CASSLGQYDTEAFF
TRBV2	TRBJ2-5	CASSVRKETQYF
TRBV5-5	TRBJ1-5	CASSLEGWGNQPQHF
TRBV11-3	TRBJ1-4	CASSFQGAGEKLFF
TRBV21-1	TRBJ1-1	CASSKSRDREVPEAFF
TRBV10-2	TRBJ2-1	CASSEPSVSGRMVRNEQFF
TRBV4-2	TRBJ2-3	CASSRKVGGRIEIADTQYF
TRBV18	TRBJ1-5	CASSPDRGGQPQHF
TRBV6-6	TRBJ1-5	CASSTYRGSVFQPQHF
TRBV5-1	TRBJ2-7	CASSLGVRDSFDEQYF
TRBV5-1	TRBJ2-3	CASSLGGQTTDTQYF
TRBV7-2	TRBJ2-1	CASSSRQREGNEQFF
TRBV4-1	TRBJ2-5	CASSPHGTVQETQYF
TRBV6-1	TRBJ2-7	CASSPSYEQYF
TRBV6-1	TRBJ1-3	CAGGGLAAGNTIYF
TRBV27	TRBJ2-3	CASSYRSIDTQYF
TRBV18	TRBJ2-3	CASSPRQGSTDTQYF
TRBV5-1	TRBJ2-3	CASSSGTSGRAPTDTQYF
TRBV4-1	TRBJ2-1	CASRHAGPQNEQFF
TRBV10-3	TRBJ1-1	CAIRKGQTNTEAFF
TRBV27	TRBJ2-7	CASSLETGRGEQYF
TRBV30	TRBJ1-2	CAWSGGTDNYGYTF
TRBV7-3	TRBJ2-1	CASSLSGVYNEQFF
TRBV10-3	TRBJ2-7	CAISEFPLVSAEGEQYF
TRBV6-5	TRBJ1-6	CASSYSWDSYNSPLHF
TRBV7-2	TRBJ2-7	CASSLDRGAYEQYF
TRBV7-8	TRBJ1-2	CASSLAWGQGDYGYTF
TRBV30	TRBJ1-4	CAWNRQTNEKLFF
TRBV5-5	TRBJ2-7	CASSLRQRGPGEQYF
TRBV19	TRBJ2-3	CASTGDGTHTQYF
TRBV10-3	TRBJ1-1	CAIREDARNTEAFF
TRBV19	TRBJ1-2	CASSSRDRLNYGYTF
TRBV25-1	TRBJ2-3	CASSEYADTQYF
TRBV11-3	TRBJ2-5	CASSFSGVAQTQYF
TRBV7-9	TRBJ2-1	CASSSALGQGSYNEQFF
TRBV5-6	TRBJ1-4	CASTSIGAGGEKLFF
TRBV30	TRBJ2-1	CAWSPGGPYNEQFF
TRBV11-2	TRBJ2-5	CASSLDYKTQYF
TRBV10-3	TRBJ2-1	CAIRNVAGAGNEQFF
TRBV5-1	TRBJ1-3	CASSLGQGKSSGNTIYF
TRBV14	TRBJ2-1	CASSLLRGWDEQFF
TRBV7-6	TRBJ1-5	CASSFGSPGASNQPQHF
TRBV28	TRBJ2-3	CASSGYTDTQYF
TRBV6-1	TRBJ2-7	CASTSTTYEQYF
TRBV7-9	TRBJ1-1	CASSPTVNTEAFF
TRBV5-1	TRBJ2-2	CASSPDSPTNTGELFF